A single sample gave rise to the 27 T cell receptor beta chains below, sequenced in a study of blood T cell repertoires in COVID-19. Libraries were prepared by immunoSEQ multiplex PCR; TCRdb keeps only in-frame clonotypes and omits some of them. Of 120,000 to 150,000 clones listed, 88% are singletons. Input material: peripheral blood. The receptors were gathered from a human donor in a cohort sampled during active COVID-19.

The V and J genes are TRBV9 and TRBJ2-1, with TRBD2 matching 9 bases. Losses at the gene ends were 3 bases for V and 7 bases for J; bases not matched to a gene: 8. This CDR3 has 15 amino acids. Germline V gives CDR1 SGDLS, CDR2 YYNGEE. CDR3 DNA sequence: TGTGCCAGCAGCGCTACCGGGACTAGCCCGAATGAGCAGTTCTTC. Its protein product is CASSATGTSPNEQFF. The full variable domain, its missing parts supplied by reference TRBV9 and TRBJ2-1, is DSGVTQTPKHLITATGQRVTLRCSPRSGDLSVYWYQQSLDQGLQFLIQYYNGEERAKGNILERFSAQQFPDLHSELNLSSLELGDSALYFCASSATGTSPNEQFFGPGTRLTVL.

This clone was picked up a small number of times. The gene calls are TRBV7-9 and TRBJ2-3, with 8 bases that match TRBD2. Unmatched junction bases numbered 8, after V lost 7 bases and J lost 5 bases. The CDR3 spans 14 residues. The germline V gene has CDR1 SEHNR and CDR2 FQNEAQ (reference sequence). The CDR3, as DNA: TGTGCCAGCATCCTGTCCGGGACTAGAGATACGCAGTATTTT. Residues: CASILSGTRDTQYF. Drawing the rest from reference TRBV7-9 and TRBJ2-3, the complete variable domain is DTGVSQNPRHKITKRGQNVTFRCDPISEHNRLYWYRQTLGQGPEFLTYFQNEAQLEKSRLLSDRFSAERPKGSFSTLEIQRTEQGDSAMYLCASILSGTRDTQYFGPGTRLTVL.

This chain links TRBV28 with TRBJ2-7; perhaps TRBD1 as D (6 bases). The CDR3 runs to 15 residues. With 6 bases removed from V and 0 bases from J, the gap between germline ends came to 15 bases. Germline-derived CDR1 and CDR2 are MDHEN and SYDVKM. CDR3 sequence (DNA): TGTGCCAGCAGGATGGACAGTCAGTTCTCCTACGAGCAGTACTTC. Translation gives CASRMDSQFSYEQYF.

This chain links TRBV29-1 with TRBJ2-7, with TRBD2 matching over 10 bases. CDR1 and CDR2 from the germline V gene are SQVTM and ANQGSEA. The CDR3 totals 14 residues. J lost 3 bases, V lost 5 bases, and 7 bases had no gene match. The CDR3, as DNA: TGCAGCGTTACAGGACTAGCGGACAACTACGAGCAGTACTTC. Translation: CSVTGLADNYEQYF.

The rearrangement links TRBV30 to TRBJ2-1, with 12 bases lining up with TRBD2. J was trimmed by 4 bases and V by 5 bases; bases with no gene match: 15. CDR1 and CDR2 from the germline V gene are GTSNPN and SVGIG (reference sequence). CDR3 length equals 18 residues. The CDR3 sequence: CAWPYKSASGGAYNEQFF. Written as DNA, the CDR3 is TGTGCCTGGCCCTATAAGTCGGCTAGCGGGGGGGCTTACAATGAGCAGTTCTTC.

The CDR3 loop is CASSQTGFGSGNTIYF. CDR3 coding DNA: TGTGCCAGCAGCCAGACAGGGTTTGGATCTGGAAACACCATATATTTT. The V gene is TRBV5-6, the J gene TRBJ1-3; 7 nucleotides align to TRBD1. This CDR3 has 16 amino acids. With V trimmed by 4 bases and J by 1 base, 8 bases remained unmatched. Germline V lookup: CDR1 SGHDT, CDR2 YYEEEE.

The V call is TRBV19, the J call TRBJ1-5; D might be TRBD1 (6 bases). The V and J ends lost 7 bases and 5 bases respectively, with 15 bases between them. Per the germline V gene, CDR1 is LNHDA and CDR2 is SQIVND (reference sequence). The CDR3 has 14 residues. CDR3 in DNA: TGTGCCAGTAAAGCGCCAGGGGAGTATCAGCCCCAGCATTTT. Its translation: CASKAPGEYQPQHF.

The J gene is TRBJ1-1, the V gene TRBV4-3, with D uncertain. Germline V gene sequence: CDR1 LGHNA, CDR2 YSLEER. The CDR3 totals 16 residues. V lost 0 bases to trimming and J lost 0 bases, with 11 bases between them. As DNA, the CDR3 is TGCGCCAGCAGCCAAGATGCAGTACAGATGAACACTGAAGCTTTCTTT. It is translated as CASSQDAVQMNTEAFF.

This chain links TRBV6-1 with TRBJ2-3, with 13 bases lining up with TRBD2. The CDR3 is 17 amino acids. The germline gives CDR1 MNHNS, CDR2 SASEGT. With 1 base clipped from V and 6 bases from J, the junction kept 7 bases outside the gene matches. The CDR3 loop reads CASSEEGLAGFRDTQYF. The DNA of the CDR3 is TGTGCCAGCAGTGAAGAGGGACTAGCGGGGTTTCGGGATACGCAGTATTTT.

J is TRBJ1-2 and V is TRBV9, with no clear D. Trimming took 0 bases from V and 2 from J, leaving 17 bases between them. Germline CDR1 reads SGDLS; CDR2 reads YYNGEE. CDR3 size: 17 residues. The CDR3 loop is CASSVGDAPQPNYGYTF. CDR3 sequence (DNA): TGTGCCAGCAGCGTAGGTGATGCGCCTCAACCGAACTATGGCTACACCTTC.

This clone was observed once. The chain recombines TRBV5-4 with TRBJ1-2, with no clear D. The CDR3 has 13 residues. Looked up from germline, CDR1 is SGHNT and CDR2 is YYREEE (reference sequence). The ends were cut back, 0 bases at V and 6 bases at J, with 9 bases in the middle. CDR3: CASSLGPEDGYTF. Here the CDR3 DNA reads TGTGCCAGCAGCTTGGGCCCGGAGGATGGCTACACCTTC. Together with reference TRBV5-4 and TRBJ1-2, the CDR3 gives the full variable domain: ETGVTQSPTHLIKTRGQQVTLRCSSQSGHNTVSWYQQALGQGPQFIFQYYREEENGRGNFPPRFSGLQFPNYSSELNVNALELDDSALYLCASSLGPEDGYTFGSGTRLTVV.

The CDR3 reads CASSQGQGNTEAFF. CDR3 DNA: TGTGCCAGCAGCCAGGGACAGGGAAACACTGAAGCTTTCTTT. The chain couples TRBV3-1 (or the pseudogene TRBV3-2) to TRBJ1-1; 9 bases agree with TRBD1. CDR3 length: 14 residues. Losses at the gene ends were 3 bases for V and 2 bases for J; bases not matched to a gene: 1. Germline V lookup: CDR1 LGHDT, CDR2 YNNKEL (reference sequence).

This clone was seen a single time. The rearrangement joins TRBV7-6 to TRBJ2-3; 13 bases are shared with TRBD2. V lost 5 bases, J lost 0 bases, and 5 bases stayed unmatched. This CDR3 has 17 amino acids. Germline V gene sequence: CDR1 SGHVS, CDR2 FNYEAQ. The CDR3 loop reads CASSPGLAGTSTDTQYF. CDR3 in DNA: TGTGCCAGCAGCCCGGGACTAGCGGGGACTAGCACAGATACGCAGTATTTT.

This chain uses TRBV6-4 with TRBJ2-3, with TRBD2 as a possible D gene (6 bases). The CDR3 length is 13 residues. In germline, CDR1 is MRHNA, CDR2 SNTAGT. Trimming stripped 2 bases from V and 6 bases from J, with 9 bases between. CDR3 in DNA: TGTGCCAGCAGTGACCAGGAGGGTGATACGCAGTATTTT. It translates to CASSDQEGDTQYF.

This clone was recorded once. The rearrangement links TRBV6-1 to TRBJ1-2, with D maybe TRBD1 (5 bases). The length of the CDR3 is 13 residues. V lost 3 bases and J 7 bases, leaving 12 bases between the germline ends. Germline V lookup: CDR1 MNHNS, CDR2 SASEGT. The DNA of the CDR3 is TGTGCCAGCAGTGATAACGACAGACGTGGCTACACCTTC. Amino acids: CASSDNDRRGYTF.

The V call is TRBV5-1, the J call TRBJ2-7; 14 bases match TRBD2. The CDR3 has 15 amino acids. The trim removed 4 bases at V and 3 bases at J, leaving 3 bases unmatched. Germline CDR1 reads SGHRS; CDR2 reads YFSETQ. CDR3 sequence: CASSVGLAGVYEQYF. CDR3 nucleotide sequence: TGCGCCAGCAGCGTGGGACTAGCGGGAGTCTACGAGCAGTACTTC.

The V gene is TRBV28, the J gene TRBJ2-5; D call uncertain. Between the trimmed V and J ends, which lost 5 bases and 5 bases, there was a span of 27 bases. CDR3 size: 18 residues. Germline V gives CDR1 MDHEN, CDR2 SYDVKM. This CDR3 reads CASSLNRGSVDGRETQYF. The CDR3 DNA reads TGTGCCAGCAGTCTGAATCGCGGATCCGTCGACGGCCGGGAGACCCAGTACTTC.

The chain carries TRBV25-1 and TRBJ2-7; 7 nucleotides match TRBD1. Germline V lookup: CDR1 MGHDK, CDR2 SYGVNS. This CDR3 has 13 amino acids. Unmatched junction bases numbered 7, after V lost 6 bases and J lost 5 bases. DNA for the CDR3: TGTGCCAGCAGGGCCAGGGGGTACCACGAGCAGTACTTC. Encoded protein: CASRARGYHEQYF.

This clone was observed once. The genes are TRBV7-9 and TRBJ2-3, with 10 bases lining up with TRBD2. The CDR3 has 19 amino acids. Germline loops: CDR1 SEHNR, CDR2 FQNEAQ (reference sequence). V lost 1 base, J lost 0 bases, and 10 bases stayed unmatched. Here the CDR3 DNA reads TGTGCCAGCAGCTTAGTCCGGTCAACTAGCGGGGTGAGCACAGATACGCAGTATTTT. Translation: CASSLVRSTSGVSTDTQYF.

The chain joins TRBV18 to TRBJ1-5; D may be TRBD1 (6 bases). The length of the CDR3 is 17 residues. V lost 3 bases to trimming and J lost 5 bases, with 20 bases between them. CDR1 KGHSH and CDR2 LQKENI come from the germline V gene. The CDR3 spells CASSPLGGLQGDQPQHF. CDR3 DNA: TGTGCCAGCTCACCGCTAGGCGGCTTACAGGGTGATCAGCCCCAGCATTTT.

The V and J genes are TRBV5-5 and TRBJ2-3, with D perhaps TRBD1 (6 bases). Trimming removed 0 bases from V and 2 bases from J, with 16 bases in between. CDR3 length: 17 residues. Per germline, CDR1 SGHKS and CDR2 YYEKEE (reference sequence). The CDR3 DNA reads as TGTGCCAGCAGCTTGGGAGCCAGGGGCTCCCCCACAGATACGCAGTATTTT. Translating it yields CASSLGARGSPTDTQYF.

The chain is built from TRBV7-2 and TRBJ2-3, with TRBD2 as a possible D gene (6 bases). The CDR3 contains 16 residues. Trimming cost V 2 bases and J 0 bases, with 12 bases left between them. Germline V gene data show CDR1 as SGHTA and CDR2 as FQGNSA. The CDR3 DNA follows: TGTGCCAGCAGCTTAATCGGAGGGACTAGCACAGATACGCAGTATTTT. As protein: CASSLIGGTSTDTQYF.

V gene TRBV2 combines with J gene TRBJ2-5; tentatively, D is TRBD1 (6 bases). V gave up 0 bases and J gave up 5 bases, with 10 bases separating them. Germline V gene data show CDR1 as SNHLY and CDR2 as FYNNEI. The CDR3 extends over 14 amino acids. The CDR3 loop reads CASSEAQRGETQYF. The CDR3 DNA follows: TGTGCCAGCAGTGAAGCGCAAAGGGGGGAGACCCAGTACTTC.

The chain is built from TRBV3-1 (or the pseudogene TRBV3-2) and TRBJ2-3, with D tentatively TRBD2 (5 bases). CDR1 is LGHDT, CDR2 YNNKEL, per germline (reference sequence). The CDR3 spans 17 residues. V gave up 0 bases and J gave up 4 bases, with 17 bases separating them. CDR3 bases: TGTGCCAGCAGCCAAGAAGATCGGGGTTTAACTCCAGATACGCAGTATTTT. It encodes CASSQEDRGLTPDTQYF.

This clone was picked up a small number of times. CDR3 sequence (DNA): TGTGCCAGCAGCTTAGTGGAGGGAGCCACTGAAGCTTTCTTT. Its protein is CASSLVEGATEAFF. This chain uses TRBV7-9 with TRBJ1-1; D is uncertain. CDR3 length: 14 residues. The germline V and J ends were trimmed by 1 base and 4 bases, with 10 bases remaining between them. Germline CDR1 reads SEHNR; CDR2 reads FQNEAQ (reference sequence). Full variable domain (rest looked up from reference TRBV7-9 and TRBJ1-1): DTGVSQNPRHKITKRGQNVTFRCDPISEHNRLYWYRQTLGQGPEFLTYFQNEAQLEKSRLLSDRFSAERPKGSFSTLEIQRTEQGDSAMYLCASSLVEGATEAFFGQGTRLTVV.

The chain recombines TRBV28 with TRBJ2-3, with 7 bases fitting TRBD1. V was pared by 3 bases and J by 11 bases, with 2 bases of the junction left unmatched. Germline CDR1 MDHEN, CDR2 SYDVKM. The CDR3 spans 11 residues. The CDR3 spells CASSFRDRQYF. DNA of the CDR3: TGTGCCAGCAGTTTTAGGGACAGGCAGTATTTT.

The chain links TRBV5-1 to TRBJ2-7; a possible D gene is TRBD1 (6 bases). Germline V gives CDR1 SGHRS, CDR2 YFSETQ. V was shortened by 4 bases and J by 6 bases, with 20 bases between the two germline ends. The CDR3 contains 15 residues. The CDR3 DNA sequence: TGCGCCAGCAGCCAAACGTCAAGGGGGAGTGGCGAGCAGTACTTC. It specifies CASSQTSRGSGEQYF.